This TCR beta chain originates from a study of control samples from healthy donors and cancer patients. Generated by immunoSEQ multiplex PCR, the TCRdb table keeps only in-frame clones and is missing some. The sample gives around 150,000 clones, 80% to 90% of which show up once; around 12% is in the top ten. There are 16 residues in the CDR3. The germline V gene has CDR1 SGHDN and CDR2 FVKESK. Trimming removed 4 bases from V and 6 bases from J; junction bases left unmatched: 7. Specimen: blood. This chain connects TRBV14 to TRBJ2-1; 12 nucleotides align to TRBD2. The TCR was taken from a man under 40 in good health. CDR3 DNA sequence: TGTGCCAGCAGCCCTATACTAGCGGGAGGTCCCAATGAGCAGTTCTTC. Translating it yields CASSPILAGGPNEQFF.